Below are 28 T cell receptor beta chains sequenced from a single sample in a study of cytomegalovirus exposure and HLA in healthy donors. Clones were read by immunoSEQ multiplex PCR, and TCRdb kept only the in-frame ones, dropping some. This sample carries a few hundred thousand clones, about 86% of them seen once, and the ten largest clones take roughly 2.8%. The sample consisted of PBMCs. The receptors stem from a woman between 18 and 30 years old in good health and CMV-seronegative.

The rearrangement links TRBV11-2 to TRBJ2-7, with a possible D match to TRBD2 (5 bases). The CDR3 is 16 amino acids. V was shortened by 1 base and J by 3 bases, with 16 bases between the two germline ends. Germline V gene lookup returns CDR1 SGHAT and CDR2 FQNNGV. The CDR3 DNA reads as TGTGCCAGCAGCTTAGTTGTTAGTCCGAGGGACTACGAGCAGTACTTC. Encoded protein: CASSLVVSPRDYEQYF.

The chain has TRBV7-9 and TRBJ1-1; 8 bases agree with TRBD1. Trimming at V came to 3 bases and at J to 2 bases, leaving 5 bases not matched to a gene. CDR3 length: 15 residues. CDR1 is SEHNR, CDR2 FQNEAQ, per germline (reference sequence). The CDR3 loop reads CASSFATGVNTEAFF. DNA for the CDR3: TGTGCCAGCAGCTTCGCGACAGGGGTAAACACTGAAGCTTTCTTT.

The chain employs TRBV6-4 and TRBJ1-1; the D is unclear. With 4 bases removed from V and 3 bases from J, the gap between germline ends came to 9 bases. This CDR3 has 13 residues. The germline CDR1 and CDR2 sequences are MRHNA and SNTAGT. CDR3 loop: CASSVEQYTEAFF. For the CDR3, the DNA is TGTGCCAGCAGTGTGGAACAGTACACTGAAGCTTTCTTT.

J is TRBJ1-5 and V is TRBV5-1, with 10 bases identical to TRBD1. The CDR3 extends over 14 amino acids. The V gene's germline CDR1 is SGHRS and CDR2 YFSETQ. Losses at the gene ends were 4 bases for V and 5 bases for J; bases not matched to a gene: 3. The DNA for the CDR3 is TGCGCCAGCAGCACCGGGACAGGGGATCAGCCCCAGCATTTT. It specifies CASSTGTGDQPQHF. Variable domain in full (rest from reference TRBV5-1 and TRBJ1-5): KAGVTQTPRYLIKTRGQQVTLSCSPISGHRSVSWYQQTPGQGLQFLFEYFSETQRNKGNFPGRFSGRQFSNSRSEMNVSTLELGDSALYLCASSTGTGDQPQHFGDGTRLSIL.

This chain links TRBV7-8 with TRBJ2-7, with D unclear. V gave up 2 bases and J gave up 1 base, with 6 bases separating them. Germline V gene data show CDR1 as SGHVS and CDR2 as FQNEAQ. The CDR3 covers 13 residues. The CDR3 is CASSLLGSYEQYF. Written as DNA, the CDR3 is TGTGCCAGCAGCTTACTAGGTTCCTACGAGCAGTACTTC. Full variable domain (outside the CDR3, taken from reference TRBV7-8 and TRBJ2-7): GAGVSQSPRYKVAKRGQDVALRCDPISGHVSLFWYQQALGQGPEFLTYFQNEAQLDKSGLPSDRFFAERPEGSVSTLKIQRTQQEDSAVYLCASSLLGSYEQYFGPGTRLTVT.

This chain links TRBV4-1 with TRBJ2-7; D may be TRBD1 (6 bases). The CDR3 length is 14 residues. Germline-derived CDR1 and CDR2 are MGHRA and YSYEKL. With 0 bases removed from V and 3 bases from J, the gap between germline ends came to 9 bases. CDR3 bases: TGCGCCAGCAGCCAAGAAGTACAGGGCTACGAGCAGTACTTC. Encoded protein: CASSQEVQGYEQYF.

A single count supports this clone. The chain links TRBV10-3 to TRBJ2-3; D perhaps matches TRBD2 (6 bases). Germline V lookup: CDR1 ENHRY, CDR2 SYGVKD. V was clipped by 9 bases and J by 3 bases, with 16 bases between them. The CDR3 totals 14 residues. The chain's CDR3 is CAIGSSVGTDTQYF. In DNA form, the CDR3 reads TGTGCCATTGGGTCTAGCGTGGGGACAGATACGCAGTATTTT.

This rearrangement joins TRBV2 to TRBJ2-7; 8 positions match TRBD2. Looked up from germline, CDR1 is SNHLY and CDR2 is FYNNEI. The CDR3 consists of 14 residues. V trimming: 7 bases; J trimming: 5 bases; junction bases outside the gene matches: 10. CDR3 sequence (DNA): TGTGCCAGCACCGAACTAGCGGCCATGGACGAGCAGTACTTC. Encoded protein: CASTELAAMDEQYF.

The V and J genes are TRBV28 and TRBJ2-7; D is uncertain. Germline-derived CDR1 and CDR2 are MDHEN and SYDVKM. The CDR3 sequence is 14 residues long. Trimming shortened V by 7 bases and J by 5 bases, and 18 bases separated the two germline ends. The CDR3 reads CASTLTPLPHEQYF. The CDR3 nucleotides are TGTGCCAGCACCTTAACCCCCCTACCCCACGAGCAGTACTTC.

The chain has TRBV27 and TRBJ2-7, with a tentative D call TRBD2 (6 bases). V lost 3 bases to trimming and J lost 4 bases, with 10 bases between them. The CDR3 covers 13 residues. Germline values: CDR1 MNHEY, CDR2 SMNVEV (reference sequence). CDR3 in DNA: TGTGCCAGCAGTTTCGGGGAGGAATACGAGCAGTACTTC. Protein sequence: CASSFGEEYEQYF.

The rearrangement uses TRBV7-2 and TRBJ2-7; D gene unclear. The CDR3 covers 13 residues. Trimming took off 3 bases at V and 0 bases at J, with 6 bases between the two ends. Germline values: CDR1 SGHTA, CDR2 FQGNSA. CDR3 loop: CASSFGHSYEQYF. CDR3 bases: TGTGCCAGCAGCTTTGGCCACTCCTACGAGCAGTACTTC.

The rearrangement joins TRBV28 to TRBJ2-1; tentatively, D is TRBD2 (5 bases). The CDR3 is 11 residues long. Germline CDR1 MDHEN, CDR2 SYDVKM. V was pared by 3 bases and J by 12 bases, with 9 bases between. The CDR3: CASSFEGTQFF. CDR3 in DNA: TGTGCCAGCAGTTTCGAGGGCACGCAGTTCTTC.

This chain uses TRBV27 with TRBJ2-5; 8 nucleotides align to TRBD2. Germline-derived CDR1 and CDR2 are MNHEY and SMNVEV (reference sequence). V gave up 6 bases and J gave up 3 bases; unmatched junction bases: 15. The CDR3 covers 17 residues. CDR3 amino acids: CASSAAGTSKSKETQYF. CDR3 in DNA: TGTGCCAGCAGCGCCGCCGGGACTAGTAAGTCGAAAGAGACCCAGTACTTC.

The chain employs TRBV19 and TRBJ1-4, with a possible D match to TRBD1 (6 bases). Germline CDR1 is LNHDA and CDR2 is SQIVND (reference sequence). CDR3 length: 13 residues. With 2 bases removed from V and 5 bases from J, the gap between germline ends came to 6 bases. CDR3 DNA: TGTGCCAGTAGTATAACAGGGAATGAAAAACTGTTTTTT. It encodes CASSITGNEKLFF.

This clone was seen only once. The chain uses TRBV9 and TRBJ2-5; 8 bases map to TRBD2. Per the germline V gene, CDR1 is SGDLS and CDR2 is YYNGEE. The CDR3 spans 17 residues. V lost 0 bases to trimming and J lost 1 base; unmatched junction nucleotides: 8. The CDR3 loop is CASSVDPSGSLQETQYF. The CDR3 nucleotides are TGTGCCAGCAGCGTAGATCCTAGCGGGTCGCTCCAAGAGACCCAGTACTTC.

This clone came up a few times. The rearrangement uses TRBV5-5 and TRBJ2-7, with a possible D match to TRBD1 (6 bases). The V and J ends lost 3 bases and 5 bases respectively, with 9 bases between them. CDR3 size: 12 residues. CDR1 SGHKS and CDR2 YYEKEE come from the germline V gene (reference sequence). The CDR3 bases are TGTGCCAGCAGCTCCACAGGGAACGAGCAGTACTTC. This codes for CASSSTGNEQYF.

V gene TRBV29-1 combines with J gene TRBJ2-5, with TRBD2 matching 8 bases. Germline trimming cut 5 bases from V and 5 bases from J; bases unmatched to any gene: 7. The CDR3 has 13 amino acids. CDR1 and CDR2 from the germline V gene are SQVTM and ANQGSEA. The CDR3 bases are TGCAGCGTTCGGGTCTCTAGCGGGGAGACCCAGTACTTC. Protein: CSVRVSSGETQYF. Full variable domain (missing parts from reference TRBV29-1 and TRBJ2-5): SAVISQKPSRDICQRGTSLTIQCQVDSQVTMMFWYRQQPGQSLTLIATANQGSEATYESGFVIDKFPISRPNLTFSTLTVSNMSPEDSSIYLCSVRVSSGETQYFGPGTRLLVL.

The V gene is TRBV28, the J gene TRBJ2-1; a possible D gene is TRBD2 (5 bases). This CDR3 contains 15 residues. The germline V gene encodes CDR1 MDHEN and CDR2 SYDVKM. The V gene lost 6 bases and the J gene lost 7 bases, with 19 bases spanning the gap. The CDR3 is CASSLNGKFGNEQFF. The DNA for the CDR3 is TGTGCCAGCAGCTTGAACGGGAAGTTTGGTAATGAGCAGTTCTTC.

The chain has TRBV29-1 and TRBJ2-3, with D hard to call. The germline gives CDR1 SQVTM, CDR2 ANQGSEA. Trimming cost V 0 bases and J 0 bases, with 10 bases left between them. The CDR3 is made up of 15 amino acids. CDR3 DNA sequence: TGCAGCGTTGAAGATTATGGCGGCAGCACAGATACGCAGTATTTT. This codes for CSVEDYGGSTDTQYF.

This sequence joins TRBV6-5 and TRBJ1-5, with 7 bases aligning to TRBD1. The V and J ends lost 5 bases and 5 bases, in that order; junction bases with no gene match: 3. This CDR3 comprises 13 residues. The V gene's germline CDR1 is MNHEY and CDR2 SVGAGI. DNA of the CDR3: TGTGCCAGCAGTCCGGGGACAGATCAGCCCCAGCATTTT. It encodes CASSPGTDQPQHF.

V gene TRBV6-5 combines with J gene TRBJ1-5; TRBD1 agrees at 8 bases. Per germline, CDR1 MNHEY and CDR2 SVGAGI. This CDR3 contains 15 residues. Trimming at V came to 4 bases and at J to 4 bases, leaving 6 bases not matched to a gene. The CDR3 DNA sequence: TGTGCCAGCAGTTCCGACAGGGGAGGGAATCAGCCCCAGCATTTT. Translated, it gives CASSSDRGGNQPQHF.

The CDR3 sequence is CASSLSRGGHYGYTF. The CDR3 DNA follows: TGTGCCAGCAGCTTATCGCGGGGGGGTCACTATGGCTACACCTTC. The gene calls are TRBV7-2 and TRBJ1-2; D is possibly TRBD1 (5 bases). V was clipped by 2 bases and J by 3 bases, with 13 bases between them. CDR1 SGHTA and CDR2 FQGNSA come from the germline V gene. The CDR3 length is 15 residues.

This chain connects TRBV5-6 to TRBJ2-5, with a weak D call TRBD1 (5 bases). This CDR3 has 17 amino acids. The V gene's germline CDR1 is SGHDT and CDR2 YYEEEE. Trimming cost V 4 bases and J 1 base, with 20 bases left between them. The CDR3 DNA sequence: TGTGCCAGCAGCCCCAGGTTGAGGACAAGGGGCCAAGAGACCCAGTACTTC. Translation: CASSPRLRTRGQETQYF.

This rearrangement joins TRBV10-1 to TRBJ2-5, with D perhaps TRBD1 (5 bases). V was pared by 3 bases and J by 4 bases, with 12 bases between. There are 14 residues in the CDR3. Germline V gives CDR1 WNHNN, CDR2 SYGVQD (reference sequence). The CDR3 region has the DNA TGCGCCAGCAGTGACTCAGGGTTCGGAGAGACCCAGTACTTC. Its protein product is CASSDSGFGETQYF.

Comment on this clone: One junction end disagrees with the germline gene, perhaps due to a read error. The chain couples TRBV9 to TRBJ2-7; TRBD1 agrees at 9 bases. The CDR3 extends over 15 amino acids. The germline V gene encodes CDR1 SGDLS and CDR2 YYNGEE. This CDR3 reads CVSSVAGTGYNEQYF. The CDR3 region has the DNA TGTGTCAGCAGCGTAGCCGGGACAGGGTATAACGAGCAGTACTTC.

This chain uses TRBV11-2 with TRBJ1-1, with TRBD1 identical over 8 bases. Unmatched junction bases numbered 13, after V lost 6 bases and J lost 1 base. The CDR3 has 17 amino acids. Germline-derived CDR1 and CDR2 are SGHAT and FQNNGV. The CDR3 nucleotides are TGTGCCAGCAGTCATGGACAGGGCTGGGGCGGGAACACTGAAGCTTTCTTT. Translating gives CASSHGQGWGGNTEAFF.

The chain links TRBV28 to TRBJ2-5, with 8 bases lining up with TRBD2. Germline V CDR1 and CDR2: MDHEN, SYDVKM. The CDR3 extends over 15 amino acids. V lost 5 bases to trimming and J lost 3 bases; unmatched junction nucleotides: 8. The DNA of the CDR3 is TGTGCCAGCAGTCCCATGACTAGCGCGGAAGAGACCCAGTACTTC. Translating it yields CASSPMTSAEETQYF.

The rearrangement links TRBV5-5 to TRBJ1-2, with 7 bases fitting TRBD1. Germline values: CDR1 SGHKS, CDR2 YYEKEE (reference sequence). V was clipped by 4 bases and J by 3 bases; unmatched bases: 9. CDR3 size: 15 residues. This CDR3 reads CASSPTTGRDYGYTF. CDR3 DNA sequence: TGTGCCAGCAGCCCTACGACAGGGCGTGACTATGGCTACACCTTC. The full variable domain, with the rest looked up from reference TRBV5-5 and TRBJ1-2, is DAGVTQSPTHLIKTRGQQVTLRCSPISGHKSVSWYQQVLGQGPQFIFQYYEKEERGRGNFPDRFSARQFPNYSSELNVNALLLGDSALYLCASSPTTGRDYGYTFGSGTRLTVV.